This T cell receptor beta chain is from a study of shared clonotypes between healthy human individuals. Study details: Per donor, CD8 memory used one plate, CD8 naive used two, CD4 memory used three and CD4 naive used three. Study-level points and caveats: In general, naive subsets displayed greater estimated richness than memory subsets did. The sharing of 5% to 6.5% of naive CD4 clonotypes was seen across several donors.

Sequenced by immunoSEQ multiplex PCR; TCRdb stores in-frame clones only, minus some. The profile shows 2 million to 2.5 million clones, roughly 94% of them singletons. V lost 4 bases and J 5 bases, leaving 12 bases between the germline ends. Germline V gene sequence: CDR1 LNHDA, CDR2 SQIVND (reference sequence). The CDR3 extends over 14 amino acids. In regard to this clone: The antigen remains undetermined.

The naive CD8 population came from CD45RO-negative cells selected for CCR7, without terminally differentiated effector memory CD45RA+ cells. The rearrangement joins TRBV19 to TRBJ2-4; D gene ambiguous. The sample was naive CD8+ T cells sorted from blood. The receptor was isolated from a man younger than 30 in good health. CDR3 nucleotide sequence: TGTGCCAGTAGTACTGGGCTAGAAGAAAACATTCAGTACTTC. Amino acids: CASSTGLEENIQYF.